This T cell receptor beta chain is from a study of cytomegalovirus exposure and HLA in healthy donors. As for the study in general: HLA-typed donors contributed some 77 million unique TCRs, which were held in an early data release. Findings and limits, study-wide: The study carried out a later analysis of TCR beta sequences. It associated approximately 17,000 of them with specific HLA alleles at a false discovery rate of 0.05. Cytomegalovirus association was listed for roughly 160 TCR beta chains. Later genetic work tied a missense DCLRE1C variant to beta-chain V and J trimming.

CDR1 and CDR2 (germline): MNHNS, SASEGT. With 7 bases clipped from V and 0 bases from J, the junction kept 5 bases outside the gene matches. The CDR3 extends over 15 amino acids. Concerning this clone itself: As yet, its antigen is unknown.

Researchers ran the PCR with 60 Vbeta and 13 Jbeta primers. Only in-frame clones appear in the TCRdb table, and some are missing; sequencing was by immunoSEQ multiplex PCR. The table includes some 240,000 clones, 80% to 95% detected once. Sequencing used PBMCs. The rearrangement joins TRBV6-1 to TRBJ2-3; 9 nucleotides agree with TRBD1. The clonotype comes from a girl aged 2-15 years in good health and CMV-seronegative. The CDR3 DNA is TGTGCCAGCACCCTGGACAGGGGTAGCACAGATACGCAGTATTTT. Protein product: CASTLDRGSTDTQYF.